The following is a TCR beta chain sequence with its context. This clonotype has more than one count but fewer than ten. What antigen it recognizes has not been identified. One base away there is no much larger clone; base qualities are not given. The sample originates from a study of blood T cells in healthy people across ages (dated by TCRdb to between 2015 and 2017). At the level of the whole study: Template switching captured roughly one uniquely barcoded TCR beta cDNA molecule per two T cells in model experiments. Donors were grouped into four age groups: young (average 16 years), middle-aged (roughly 38), aged (around 60) and long-lived (less than 85). For two donors (one aged 18 to 29 and one aged 80 or older), the study analyzed two additional independent replicas of 1 million unique cDNA reads from the same blood draw. The study measured age-related changes in TCR beta repertoire diversity using deep sequencing normalized with unique cDNA molecular identifiers. Donors of different ages were randomly distributed across sequencing lanes to avoid experimental bias.

Inclusive of the bounding cysteine and phenylalanine, the CDR3 is 12 residues long. CDR3 DNA only is kept here, 36 bases in frame from base 1. The CDR1 and CDR2 encoded by the germline V gene (reference sequence) are MNHEY and SMNVEV. A distance of 12 bases separates the germline ends of V and J, which lose 6 bases and 7 bases respectively. Beyond this particular receptor, the publication reports: The long-lived group showed more naive CD4+ T cells, fewer expanded clones and increased TCR diversity than the aged group, suggesting age selection. Bulk unsorted PBMC profiling prevented conclusive comparison of naive and antigen-experienced compartments. Observed TCR beta diversity per million T cells fell roughly linearly with age, and a significant reduction was already apparent by age approximately 40. A strong correlation was found between observed TCR beta diversity and the percentage of naive T cells measured by flow cytometry. Estimates of total diversity based on one million sequenced T cells were regarded as lower bounds and as underestimates. Because the CMV infection status of the donors was unknown, age-related changes in expanded clonotypes may potentially have been confounded.

Systemically healthy Caucasian individuals from Russia, approximately 39 in total and aged roughly 6 to 95 years, were included as donors. About 10 milliliters of peripheral blood were collected from each donor into EDTA-treated Vacutainer tubes. Ficoll-Paque density-gradient centrifugation was used to isolate PBMCs, with at least 6 million obtained per sample. Trizol reagent was used to extract total RNA from the PBMCs, yielding at least 6 micrograms per sample. For every donor, an aliquot of PBMCs went through flow cytometry to measure the percentages of naive CD45RAhigh/CD27high T cells. The library came from 5' RACE. The sequencer listed for this sample is Illumina HiSeq 2500. A second PCR of roughly 7 to 12 cycles was performed with a sample-barcoded 5' primer and a J-beta primer mix. A unique molecular identifier was introduced onto each TCR beta cDNA molecule by a template-switch 5' adaptor carrying 12 random nucleotides. At least 2.5 million CDR3-containing paired-end reads were obtained from each sample. First-strand cDNA was synthesized from all RNA with the Mint cDNA synthesis kit, primed by a TRBC-specific oligonucleotide. After uracil-DNA glycosylase treatment, a first 18-cycle PCR used universal primers M1SS and BC2_uni_R on all cDNA. For the original study's pipeline: Each sample was normalized by randomly selecting 1 million high-quality reads, each carrying a distinct molecular identifier. Reads sharing molecular identifiers were discarded rather than binned into consensus sequences. MiTCR, run with a Q25 quality threshold and the strictest error-elimination algorithm, handled CDR3 identification, clonotype clustering and error correction. A nonparametric unseen species model with Euler transformation was used to estimate lower-bound total TCR beta diversity. TCRdb applied fastp at Q25 and MiXCR to the public reads, then kept only in-frame beta chains. Entries that share a CDR3 protein sequence are merged under the most common genes and DNA. Clone size and V and J calls follow TCRdb, not the original study. The sample table contains about a million distinct CDR3 sequences; only one count was recorded for around 48% of them. The ten biggest clones cover about an eighth of the sample.

Input material: blood. The chain was built from TRBV27 and TRBJ1-1, with no confident D gene call. This clonotype originated in a man aged 25 to 40 in good health. The nucleotide sequence is TGTGCCAGCAGAGGGCCAGACCTTGAAGCTTTCTTT. Translation gives CASRGPDLEAFF.